A selection of T cell receptor beta chains follows, all from one sample in a study of blood T cells in healthy people across ages. Each CDR3 protein is one row after TCRdb ran MiXCR on the 5' RACE reads. Of about 930,000 distinct CDR3 sequences in the sample, roughly 29% were seen once. These data also formed part of another study, on T cells of mothers and their children.

Sequenced material: blood. These receptors all come from a woman aged 40-49 years in good health. CDR3s include the opening cysteine and the closing phenylalanine or tryptophan. Fields, in order: CDR3 protein, CDR3 DNA, clone size, J gene, V gene, D gene. D genes are given only for firm matches. Not every row has a clone size; where given, it reads once, few, many or a size class.

cdr3_aa: CASSVQVTGEQYF
cdr3_nt: TGTGCCAGCAGTGTACAGGTTACGGGCGAGCAGTACTTC
clone_size: few
j_call: TRBJ2-7
v_call: TRBV2
d_call: .

cdr3_aa: CANSGTSGGSYNEQFF
cdr3_nt: TGTGCCAACAGTGGGACTAGCGGGGGGTCCTACAATGAGCAGTTCTTC
clone_size: .
j_call: TRBJ2-1
v_call: TRBV28
d_call: TRBD2

cdr3_aa: CASTGNRETQYF
cdr3_nt: TGTGCCAGCACCGGGAATCGAGAGACCCAGTACTTC
clone_size: .
j_call: TRBJ2-5
v_call: TRBV6-1
d_call: .

cdr3_aa: CAISESGSDRGLYEQYF
cdr3_nt: TGTGCCATCAGTGAGTCGGGCTCCGACAGGGGGTTGTACGAGCAGTACTTC
clone_size: few
j_call: TRBJ2-7
v_call: TRBV10-3
d_call: TRBD1

cdr3_aa: CASSLAGGNTIYF
cdr3_nt: TGTGCCAGCAGTTTAGCAGGGGGAAACACCATATATTTT
clone_size: .
j_call: TRBJ1-3
v_call: TRBV28
d_call: .

cdr3_aa: CASRQGQAYEQYF
cdr3_nt: TGTGCCAGCAGACAAGGACAAGCCTACGAGCAGTACTTC
clone_size: many
j_call: TRBJ2-7
v_call: TRBV6-5
d_call: .

cdr3_aa: CASSLSFSTGDEQYF
cdr3_nt: TGTGCCAGCAGCTTAAGTTTTAGCACAGGCGACGAGCAGTACTTC
clone_size: many
j_call: TRBJ2-7
v_call: TRBV7-9
d_call: .

cdr3_aa: CASSQGSILYGYTF
cdr3_nt: TGTGCCAGCAGCCAAGGTTCAATTTTGTATGGCTACACCTTC
clone_size: .
j_call: TRBJ1-2
v_call: TRBV3-1
d_call: .

cdr3_aa: CASRYQTSTDTQYF
cdr3_nt: TGTGCCAGCAGATATCAGACTAGCACAGATACGCAGTATTTT
clone_size: .
j_call: TRBJ2-3
v_call: TRBV7-2
d_call: .

cdr3_aa: CASSLPGRPSSNNTEAFF
cdr3_nt: TGCGCCAGCAGCCTACCGGGACGTCCGTCTTCTAATAACACTGAAGCTTTCTTT
clone_size: .
j_call: TRBJ1-1
v_call: TRBV5-1
d_call: .

cdr3_aa: CASRPQGRLHYGYTF
cdr3_nt: TGTGCCAGCAGGCCTCAAGGCCGCCTCCACTATGGCTACACCTTC
clone_size: few
j_call: TRBJ1-2
v_call: TRBV6-5
d_call: .

cdr3_aa: CASSSEELGTDTQYF
cdr3_nt: TGTGCCAGCAGTTCCGAGGAGTTGGGGACAGATACGCAGTATTTT
clone_size: .
j_call: TRBJ2-3
v_call: TRBV6-5
d_call: .

cdr3_aa: CSAVISIGEQYF
cdr3_nt: TGCAGCGCTGTAATCTCAATTGGTGAGCAGTACTTC
clone_size: few
j_call: TRBJ2-4
v_call: TRBV29-1
d_call: .

cdr3_aa: CASSLGRYEKLFF
cdr3_nt: TGTGCCAGCAGCTTAGGGCGGTATGAAAAACTGTTTTTT
clone_size: many
j_call: TRBJ1-4
v_call: TRBV7-3
d_call: .

cdr3_aa: CASSHGTDGEQYF
cdr3_nt: TGCGCCAGCAGCCACGGGACAGACGGCGAGCAGTACTTC
clone_size: few
j_call: TRBJ2-7
v_call: TRBV5-1
d_call: TRBD1

cdr3_aa: CASKLSENRAADTQYF
cdr3_nt: TGTGCCAGCAAGCTCTCTGAAAACAGGGCCGCAGATACGCAGTATTTT
clone_size: .
j_call: TRBJ2-3
v_call: TRBV7-2
d_call: .

cdr3_aa: CASSFGQARNRETQYF
cdr3_nt: TGCGCCAGCAGCTTCGGACAGGCTCGGAACCGAGAGACCCAGTACTTC
clone_size: few
j_call: TRBJ2-5
v_call: TRBV5-1
d_call: TRBD1

cdr3_aa: CSARDQGSDRNQPQHF
cdr3_nt: TGCAGTGCTAGAGATCAAGGATCGGACAGAAATCAGCCCCAGCATTTT
clone_size: .
j_call: TRBJ1-5
v_call: TRBV20-1
d_call: .

cdr3_aa: CASSRRQTQYF
cdr3_nt: TGTGCCAGCAGTCGCAGGCAGACCCAGTACTTC
clone_size: .
j_call: TRBJ2-5
v_call: TRBV28
d_call: .

cdr3_aa: CASSPGGRRTEAFF
cdr3_nt: TGTGCCAGCAGCCCAGGGGGCCGCCGGACTGAAGCTTTCTTT
clone_size: .
j_call: TRBJ1-1
v_call: TRBV27
d_call: TRBD1

cdr3_aa: CATRDRGGGYTQYF
cdr3_nt: TGTGCCACCCGCGACAGGGGCGGAGGGTATACGCAGTATTTT
clone_size: .
j_call: TRBJ2-3
v_call: TRBV6-5
d_call: TRBD1

cdr3_aa: CASSYPIGGSTYEQYF
cdr3_nt: TGTGCTAGCAGTTACCCGATAGGGGGCTCCACCTACGAGCAGTACTTC
clone_size: once
j_call: TRBJ2-7
v_call: TRBV6-5
d_call: TRBD1

cdr3_aa: CSAIQGAYEQYF
cdr3_nt: TGCAGTGCCATCCAGGGGGCTTACGAGCAGTACTTC
clone_size: many
j_call: TRBJ2-7
v_call: TRBV20-1
d_call: TRBD1

cdr3_aa: CASRPQGYTEAFF
cdr3_nt: TGTGCCAGCAGGCCCCAGGGGTACACTGAAGCTTTCTTT
clone_size: many
j_call: TRBJ1-1
v_call: TRBV5-6
d_call: .

cdr3_aa: CASRLRQGTDTQYF
cdr3_nt: TGTGCCAGCAGATTACGGCAGGGGACAGATACGCAGTATTTT
clone_size: .
j_call: TRBJ2-3
v_call: TRBV11-2
d_call: .

cdr3_aa: CASSLSGRPDTQYF
cdr3_nt: TGTGCCAGTAGCTTATCGGGAAGGCCAGATACGCAGTATTTT
clone_size: .
j_call: TRBJ2-3
v_call: TRBV11-1
d_call: .

cdr3_aa: CASSLPLRTGGNEQFF
cdr3_nt: TGTGCCAGCAGCCTGCCCCTCCGGACAGGGGGCAATGAGCAGTTCTTC
clone_size: .
j_call: TRBJ2-1
v_call: TRBV5-5
d_call: TRBD1

cdr3_aa: CASSLSPGNTEAFF
cdr3_nt: TGTGCCAGCAGCTTATCCCCAGGTAACACTGAAGCTTTCTTT
clone_size: many
j_call: TRBJ1-1
v_call: TRBV7-3
d_call: .

cdr3_aa: CAWSVDSTDTQYF
cdr3_nt: TGTGCCTGGAGTGTCGACAGCACAGATACGCAGTATTTT
clone_size: .
j_call: TRBJ2-3
v_call: TRBV30
d_call: .

cdr3_aa: CASSYSTSGGANEQYF
cdr3_nt: TGTGCCAGCAGTTACTCCACTAGCGGGGGGGCTAACGAGCAGTACTTC
clone_size: many
j_call: TRBJ2-7
v_call: TRBV6-6
d_call: TRBD2

cdr3_aa: CSVEGGLAGHETQYF
cdr3_nt: TGCAGCGTTGAAGGGGGACTAGCGGGTCACGAGACCCAGTACTTC
clone_size: many
j_call: TRBJ2-5
v_call: TRBV29-1
d_call: TRBD2

cdr3_aa: CASTLLYRGETEAFF
cdr3_nt: TGTGCCAGCACCCTCTTGTATAGGGGGGAGACTGAAGCTTTCTTT
clone_size: few
j_call: TRBJ1-1
v_call: TRBV12-3/TRBV12-4
d_call: .

cdr3_aa: CASSYSSPGANVLTF
cdr3_nt: TGTGCCAGCAGTTACTCCAGTCCTGGGGCCAACGTCCTGACTTTC
clone_size: few
j_call: TRBJ2-6
v_call: TRBV6-5
d_call: .

cdr3_aa: CASSLGMAADPRYGYTF
cdr3_nt: TGTGCCAGCAGCTTAGGGATGGCAGCGGACCCTAGATATGGCTACACCTTC
clone_size: few
j_call: TRBJ1-2
v_call: TRBV11-2
d_call: .

cdr3_aa: CATSDFAGEQFF
cdr3_nt: TGTGCCACCAGTGATTTTGCCGGTGAGCAGTTCTTC
clone_size: .
j_call: TRBJ2-1
v_call: TRBV24-1
d_call: .

cdr3_aa: CASSQSSGLREKLFF
cdr3_nt: TGCGCCAGCAGCCAGTCTTCGGGCCTGCGGGAAAAACTGTTTTTT
clone_size: few
j_call: TRBJ1-4
v_call: TRBV4-3
d_call: .

cdr3_aa: CASSVNRNYGYTF
cdr3_nt: TGTGCCAGCAGCGTGAACAGAAACTATGGCTACACCTTC
clone_size: few
j_call: TRBJ1-2
v_call: TRBV9
d_call: .

cdr3_aa: CASSILGQGASGELFF
cdr3_nt: TGTGCCAGCAGTATCCTAGGACAGGGGGCGTCCGGGGAGCTGTTTTTT
clone_size: .
j_call: TRBJ2-2
v_call: TRBV2
d_call: TRBD1

cdr3_aa: CATKGAAMSDTQYF
cdr3_nt: TGTGCCACCAAGGGGGCCGCGATGTCAGATACGCAGTATTTT
clone_size: .
j_call: TRBJ2-3
v_call: TRBV24-1
d_call: TRBD1

cdr3_aa: CSTATGGAEYEQYF
cdr3_nt: TGCAGTACTGCGACAGGGGGCGCAGAGTACGAGCAGTACTTC
clone_size: .
j_call: TRBJ2-7
v_call: TRBV20-1
d_call: TRBD1

cdr3_aa: CVSSPQGGDTEAFF
cdr3_nt: TGTGTCAGCAGCCCACAGGGTGGGGACACTGAAGCTTTCTTT
clone_size: .
j_call: TRBJ1-1
v_call: TRBV7-9
d_call: .

cdr3_aa: CSARGLFDEKLFF
cdr3_nt: TGCAGTGCTAGGGGGCTGTTTGATGAAAAACTGTTTTTT
clone_size: many
j_call: TRBJ1-4
v_call: TRBV20-1
d_call: .

cdr3_aa: CSVPENTGELFF
cdr3_nt: TGCAGCGTTCCGGAGAACACCGGGGAGCTGTTTTTT
clone_size: many
j_call: TRBJ2-2
v_call: TRBV29-1
d_call: .

cdr3_aa: CASTLGVAAFF
cdr3_nt: TGTGCCAGCACCCTTGGGGTGGCCGCTTTCTTT
clone_size: .
j_call: TRBJ1-1
v_call: TRBV6-6
d_call: .

cdr3_aa: CSAPPGAGGNEQYF
cdr3_nt: TGCAGTGCTCCGCCGGGAGCAGGGGGCAACGAGCAGTACTTC
clone_size: many
j_call: TRBJ2-7
v_call: TRBV20-1
d_call: TRBD1

cdr3_aa: CASSLALSGGYDNEQFF
cdr3_nt: TGTGCCAGCAGTTTGGCTCTAAGCGGGGGGTACGACAATGAGCAGTTCTTC
clone_size: many
j_call: TRBJ2-1
v_call: TRBV27
d_call: TRBD2

cdr3_aa: CACGRRGNNQPQHF
cdr3_nt: TGTGCCTGCGGGAGAAGGGGGAACAATCAGCCCCAGCATTTT
clone_size: few
j_call: TRBJ1-5
v_call: TRBV30
d_call: .

cdr3_aa: CASSGLNTEAFF
cdr3_nt: TGTGCCAGCAGCGGATTGAACACTGAAGCTTTCTTT
clone_size: .
j_call: TRBJ1-1
v_call: TRBV13
d_call: .

cdr3_aa: CASSQLLQVEQYF
cdr3_nt: TGCGCCAGCAGCCAACTCCTCCAGGTCGAGCAGTACTTC
clone_size: few
j_call: TRBJ2-7
v_call: TRBV4-1
d_call: .

cdr3_aa: CASSIQGTNSPLHF
cdr3_nt: TGCGCCAGCAGCATACAGGGCACCAATTCACCCCTCCACTTT
clone_size: .
j_call: TRBJ1-6
v_call: TRBV5-1
d_call: .

cdr3_aa: CASSPRDSSYGYTF
cdr3_nt: TGTGCCAGCTCACCACGGGACAGCAGCTATGGCTACACCTTC
clone_size: few
j_call: TRBJ1-2
v_call: TRBV18
d_call: TRBD1

cdr3_aa: CASSGNGQGLQETQFF
cdr3_nt: TGTGCCAGCAGCGGAAACGGACAGGGACTCCAAGAGACCCAGTTCTTC
clone_size: .
j_call: TRBJ2-1
v_call: TRBV7-2
d_call: TRBD1